This paragraph covers one T cell receptor beta chain sequence. The sample belongs to a study of blood T cell repertoires in COVID-19. Germline loops: CDR1 SEHNR, CDR2 FQNEAQ (reference sequence). The CDR3 is 13 residues long. The V gene end was trimmed by 6 bases and the J gene end by 5 bases; junction bases not matched to a gene: 7. Sequencing used immunoSEQ multiplex PCR; TCRdb keeps in-frame clones, though not all of them. The data show tens of thousands of clones, 75% to 95% seen once. This sequence joins TRBV7-9 and TRBJ2-7, with 7 bases lining up with TRBD2. The TCR was taken from a man in his 60s with acute or convalescent COVID-19. Sequenced: peripheral blood. CDR3 in DNA: TGTGCCAGCAGGTTGAGGGCGGGAGACGAGCAGTACTTC. This translates into CASRLRAGDEQYF.